This is a list of T cell receptor beta chains from one sample in a study of blood T cell repertoires in COVID-19. Generated by immunoSEQ multiplex PCR, the TCRdb table keeps only in-frame clones and is missing some. The sample has under 300,000 clones, around nine tenths seen once. Sequenced: PBMCs or T cells enriched from blood (not recorded which). The receptor set was obtained from a woman in her late teens or twenties who had recovered from COVID-19. Each CDR3 is given with its conserved first and last residue. Each record gives: D gene, V gene, clone size, CDR3 length, J gene, CDR3 protein, CDR3 DNA. A D gene is named only where the DNA matches it firmly. Clone size is given for some rows only: seen once, a few or many times, or a class if the clone is expanded.

d_call: -; v_call: TRBV6-5; clone_size: -; cdr3_length: 14; j_call: TRBJ1-3; cdr3_aa: CASSYGQSGNTIYF; cdr3_nt: TGTGCCAGCAGTTACGGACAGTCTGGAAACACCATATATTTT
d_call: -; v_call: TRBV12-3/TRBV12-4; clone_size: once; cdr3_length: 13; j_call: TRBJ1-1; cdr3_aa: CASSSSLNTEAFF; cdr3_nt: TGTGCCAGCAGTTCGAGCTTGAACACTGAAGCTTTCTTT
d_call: -; v_call: TRBV6-5; clone_size: -; cdr3_length: 13; j_call: TRBJ1-2; cdr3_aa: CASSYKGLGGYTF; cdr3_nt: TGTGCCAGCAGTTACAAGGGGCTCGGTGGCTACACCTTC
d_call: -; v_call: TRBV5-1; clone_size: -; cdr3_length: 14; j_call: TRBJ1-2; cdr3_aa: CASSSAGENYGYTF; cdr3_nt: TGCGCCAGCAGTTCGGCAGGGGAAAACTATGGCTACACCTTC
d_call: -; v_call: TRBV7-3; clone_size: -; cdr3_length: 16; j_call: TRBJ1-1; cdr3_aa: CASSLMGGKRSTEAFF; cdr3_nt: TGTGCCAGCAGCTTAATGGGCGGGAAGAGGTCCACTGAAGCTTTCTTT
d_call: -; v_call: TRBV7-6; clone_size: -; cdr3_length: 14; j_call: TRBJ2-7; cdr3_aa: CASSLSGPTYEQYF; cdr3_nt: TGTGCCAGCAGCTTAAGTGGGCCTACCTACGAGCAGTACTTC
d_call: TRBD2; v_call: TRBV5-1; clone_size: -; cdr3_length: 16; j_call: TRBJ2-3; cdr3_aa: CASSMGLAGATDTQYF; cdr3_nt: TGCGCCAGCAGCATGGGACTAGCGGGAGCAACAGATACGCAGTATTTT
d_call: -; v_call: TRBV28; clone_size: -; cdr3_length: 15; j_call: TRBJ1-5; cdr3_aa: CASSLWQNSNQPQHF; cdr3_nt: TGTGCCAGCAGTTTGTGGCAGAATAGCAATCAGCCCCAGCATTTT
d_call: TRBD1; v_call: TRBV4-2; clone_size: -; cdr3_length: 16; j_call: TRBJ1-2; cdr3_aa: CASSPQGTETHYGYTF; cdr3_nt: TGTGCCAGCAGCCCACAAGGGACAGAAACCCACTATGGCTACACCTTC
d_call: -; v_call: TRBV28; clone_size: -; cdr3_length: 16; j_call: TRBJ2-3; cdr3_aa: CASSLWSELRVDTQYF; cdr3_nt: TGTGCCAGCAGTTTATGGTCCGAGTTAAGAGTAGATACGCAGTATTTT
d_call: -; v_call: TRBV5-5; clone_size: -; cdr3_length: 16; j_call: TRBJ2-2; cdr3_aa: CASSLGLRENTGELFF; cdr3_nt: TGTGCCAGCAGCTTGGGTCTACGTGAGAACACCGGGGAGCTGTTTTTT
d_call: -; v_call: TRBV14; clone_size: once; cdr3_length: 15; j_call: TRBJ1-3; cdr3_aa: CASSTSSGAGNTIYF; cdr3_nt: TGTGCCAGCAGCACGAGCTCAGGGGCTGGAAACACCATATATTTT
d_call: TRBD1; v_call: TRBV27; clone_size: -; cdr3_length: 19; j_call: TRBJ2-7; cdr3_aa: CASSLGFVGQGAGAYEQYF; cdr3_nt: TGTGCCAGCAGTTTAGGTTTCGTGGGACAGGGGGCTGGCGCCTACGAGCAGTACTTC
d_call: -; v_call: TRBV7-6; clone_size: -; cdr3_length: 15; j_call: TRBJ1-1; cdr3_aa: CASSLIAGGGTEAFF; cdr3_nt: TGTGCCAGCAGCTTAATTGCGGGGGGCGGCACTGAAGCTTTCTTT
d_call: -; v_call: TRBV11-3; clone_size: -; cdr3_length: 11; j_call: TRBJ2-7; cdr3_aa: CASSRGDEQYF; cdr3_nt: TGTGCCAGCAGCCGCGGAGACGAGCAGTACTTC
d_call: -; v_call: TRBV24-1; clone_size: -; cdr3_length: 13; j_call: TRBJ1-1; cdr3_aa: CATSDLADGEAFF; cdr3_nt: TGTGCCACCAGTGATTTAGCGGACGGTGAAGCTTTCTTT